This TCR beta chain was found in a study of regulatory T cells in long-lasting Graves disease. This clonotype was counted a few times. V gave up 6 bases and J gave up 6 bases, with 17 bases separating them. The CDR3 length is 15 residues. Stated time point: newly diagnosed GD, antithyroid drugs for less than 3 months. PBMCs provided the RNA from which the TCR library was made. Through Arm-PCR of CDR3 regions and iRepertoire HTBI primers, TCR beta libraries were built. One entry per CDR3 protein results from TCRdb running MiXCR on the multiplex PCR reads. The sample has hundreds of thousands of distinct CDR3 sequences; approximately 15% are singletons. This sample was shared with a second study, whose subject was T cells in Graves' hyperthyroidism and ophthalmopathy.

The sample in question was peripheral blood mononuclear cells (PBMCs), obtained at new diagnosis, from a patient treated with antithyroid drugs. This TCR derives from a woman aged 25 to 39 with Graves disease. The chain carries TRBV12-3 or TRBV12-4 and TRBJ2-2; D may be TRBD1 or TRBD2 (7 bases each). In DNA form, the CDR3 reads TGTGCCAGCAGCACTTGGGAGGGGGCGGCCGGGGAGCTGTTTTTT. Encoded protein: CASSTWEGAAGELFF.